What follows are 17 T cell receptor beta chains derived from one specimen sequenced in a study of T cells in localized non-small cell lung cancer. TCRdb keeps only in-frame clones here, not all; method: immunoSEQ multiplex PCR. The sample includes roughly 34,000 clones, 87% of them seen just once. Material: peripheral blood mononuclear cells, obtained before any cancer treatment. These receptors came from a man aged 40 to 69 with stage III lung adenocarcinoma.

The table lists this clone with a few counts. V and J are TRBV6-5 and TRBJ1-5; tentative D call: TRBD1 (5 bases). This CDR3 spans 14 amino acids. The germline V and J ends were trimmed by 0 bases and 2 bases, with 5 bases remaining between them. From germline, CDR1 is MNHEY and CDR2 SVGAGI. This chain's CDR3 is CASSYSGGNQPQHF. The DNA of the CDR3 is TGTGCCAGCAGTTACTCGGGGGGCAATCAGCCCCAGCATTTT.

This clone was detected only a few times. This sequence joins TRBV4-3 and TRBJ2-2; D possibly corresponds to TRBD1 (6 bases). CDR1 is LGHNA and CDR2 is YSLEER in the germline V gene. The V gene lost 0 bases and the J gene lost 6 bases, with 17 bases spanning the gap. The CDR3 runs 17 residues. CDR3 DNA: TGCGCCAGCAGCCAAGATCTCAGGGGCCGGGGATCCGGGGAGCTGTTTTTT. This gives the protein CASSQDLRGRGSGELFF.

J is TRBJ2-6 and V is TRBV6-6; D is unresolved. Per germline, CDR1 MNHNY and CDR2 SVGAGI (reference sequence). Trimming cost V 7 bases and J 0 bases, with 7 bases left between them. The CDR3 spans 14 residues. The DNA for the CDR3 is TGTGCCAGCAAGTTCCTCTCTGGGGCCAACGTCCTGACTTTC. This sequence encodes CASKFLSGANVLTF.

The rearrangement uses TRBV4-1 and TRBJ1-1, with 9 bases that match TRBD1. J gave up 6 bases and V 1 base, and 9 bases lay outside the gene matches. Germline V CDR1 and CDR2: MGHRA, YSYEKL. The CDR3 covers 16 residues. The CDR3 DNA follows: TGCGCCAGCAGCCAAGTCTTGGAGGGACAGGGCCCTGAAGCTTTCTTT. It translates to CASSQVLEGQGPEAFF.

V gene TRBV6-1 combines with J gene TRBJ2-3; D is unclear. The CDR3 is 15 amino acids. V lost 8 bases, J lost 0 bases, and 15 bases lay in between. Germline CDR1 reads MNHNS; CDR2 reads SASEGT. This CDR3 is CASQFRITSTDTQYF. The CDR3 DNA reads TGTGCCAGCCAGTTTCGGATCACTAGCACAGATACGCAGTATTTT.

The genes are TRBV7-9 and TRBJ2-1, with D perhaps being TRBD1 or TRBD2 (6 bases each). The CDR3 spans 14 residues. Per the germline V gene, CDR1 is SEHNR and CDR2 is FQNEAQ (reference sequence). V was shortened by 1 base and J by 10 bases, with 14 bases between the two germline ends. CDR3 sequence (DNA): TGTGCCAGCAGCTTAGACGGGGGCGACGGGGAGCAGTTCTTC. This codes for CASSLDGGDGEQFF.

The chain has TRBV30 and TRBJ1-4; maybe TRBD1 (6 bases). The CDR3 has 14 amino acids. Germline V gene sequence: CDR1 GTSNPN, CDR2 SVGIG (reference sequence). V was cut by 4 bases and J by 8 bases, with 17 bases left in between. CDR3 DNA sequence: TGTGCCTGGACCTGGACAGTTCGAGGGGAAAAACTGTTTTTT. It translates to CAWTWTVRGEKLFF.

This rearrangement joins TRBV5-1 to TRBJ2-1; the match to TRBD1 covers 8 bases. Germline V gene sequence: CDR1 SGHRS, CDR2 YFSETQ. V dropped 4 bases and J dropped 7; count of bases not matched to a gene: 7. The CDR3 totals 14 residues. Here the CDR3 DNA reads TGCGCCAGCAGCATGGGACAGGAGTTTAATGAGCAGTTCTTC. It is translated as CASSMGQEFNEQFF. Combining the CDR3 with reference TRBV5-1 and TRBJ2-1 gives the whole variable domain KAGVTQTPRYLIKTRGQQVTLSCSPISGHRSVSWYQQTPGQGLQFLFEYFSETQRNKGNFPGRFSGRQFSNSRSEMNVSTLELGDSALYLCASSMGQEFNEQFFGPGTRLTVL.

The genes are TRBV11-2 and TRBJ2-3; TRBD1 aligns across 7 bases. CDR3 length: 16 residues. Unmatched junction bases numbered 8, after V lost 5 bases and J lost 0 bases. Germline values: CDR1 SGHAT, CDR2 FQNNGV. The CDR3: CASSRRQGSSTDTQYF. The CDR3, as DNA: TGTGCCAGCAGCCGCCGACAGGGATCTAGCACAGATACGCAGTATTTT.

V and J are TRBV7-2 and TRBJ1-3; D gene ambiguous. V lost 2 bases and J lost 0, with 5 bases in between. Germline CDR1 is SGHTA and CDR2 is FQGNSA. This CDR3 is built from 14 residues. The CDR3 DNA reads as TGTGCCAGCAGCTTATATCGCTCTGGAAACACCATATATTTT. Amino acids: CASSLYRSGNTIYF.

This chain connects TRBV2 to TRBJ1-2; 7 bases fit TRBD1. The CDR3 has 18 amino acids. V shed 0 bases and J 6 bases; nucleotides not matched to a gene: 16. The germline gives CDR1 SNHLY, CDR2 FYNNEI. The CDR3 region has the DNA TGTGCCAGCAGTGAAGCGCCCAGCTCAGGGGGGGCGAGTGATGGCTACACCTTC. Translation gives CASSEAPSSGGASDGYTF.

The chain couples TRBV12-5 to TRBJ2-7, with 12 bases lining up with TRBD2. V lost 4 bases to trimming and J lost 0 bases; unmatched junction nucleotides: 7. Germline V gene data show CDR1 as LGHNT and CDR2 as FRNRAP. This CDR3 spans 17 amino acids. CDR3 nucleotide sequence: TGTGCTAGTGGTTCAAGACTAGCGGGGGATAGCTCCTACGAGCAGTACTTC. This codes for CASGSRLAGDSSYEQYF.

V gene TRBV5-1 combines with J gene TRBJ2-5; 7 nucleotides line up with TRBD1. Germline V gives CDR1 SGHRS, CDR2 YFSETQ. CDR3 length: 14 amino acids. J was trimmed by 4 bases and V by 4 bases; bases with no gene match: 7. This CDR3 reads CASSQTGARETQYF. The CDR3 region has the DNA TGCGCCAGCAGCCAAACAGGGGCCAGAGAGACCCAGTACTTC.

The V call is TRBV19, the J call TRBJ1-1; TRBD1 is a possible D gene (5 bases). Germline assignment: CDR1 LNHDA and CDR2 SQIVND (reference sequence). Trimming removed 5 bases from V and 5 bases from J, with 9 bases in between. The CDR3 is 12 residues long. The CDR3 DNA follows: TGTGCCAGTAGTCCCCAGGGTACTGAAGCTTTCTTT. Translating it yields CASSPQGTEAFF.

The chain employs TRBV11-2 and TRBJ2-1; TRBD2 matches at 9 bases. Looked up from germline, CDR1 is SGHAT and CDR2 is FQNNGV. V was clipped by 3 bases and J by 6 bases; unmatched bases: 3. This CDR3 is built from 14 residues. CDR3 sequence (DNA): TGTGCCAGCAGCTTGCGGACTAGCGTCAATGAGCAGTTCTTC. It specifies CASSLRTSVNEQFF.

The chain is built from TRBV5-6 and TRBJ2-1, with D maybe TRBD2 (6 bases). The germline CDR1 and CDR2 sequences are SGHDT and YYEEEE. The CDR3 is made up of 16 amino acids. Trimming took off 5 bases at V and 9 bases at J, with 24 bases between the two ends. In nucleotides, the CDR3 is TGTGCCAGCAGTTTCGTAAGGCCAGGAGGGTCAATTGAGCAGTTCTTC. This translates into CASSFVRPGGSIEQFF. Together with reference TRBV5-6 and TRBJ2-1, the CDR3 gives the full variable domain: DAGVTQSPTHLIKTRGQQVTLRCSPKSGHDTVSWYQQALGQGPQFIFQYYEEEERQRGNFPDRFSGHQFPNYSSELNVNALLLGDSALYLCASSFVRPGGSIEQFFGPGTRLTVL.

The chain links TRBV7-3 to TRBJ2-5, with D perhaps matching TRBD1 (5 bases). The V end was cut by 0 bases, the J end by 4 bases, with 12 bases between. The CDR3 sequence is 15 residues long. CDR1 and CDR2 (germline): SGHTA, FQGTGA. CDR3 coding DNA: TGTGCCAGCAGCTTAACCCCAGCCCAGGGAGAGACCCAGTACTTC. Amino acids: CASSLTPAQGETQYF.